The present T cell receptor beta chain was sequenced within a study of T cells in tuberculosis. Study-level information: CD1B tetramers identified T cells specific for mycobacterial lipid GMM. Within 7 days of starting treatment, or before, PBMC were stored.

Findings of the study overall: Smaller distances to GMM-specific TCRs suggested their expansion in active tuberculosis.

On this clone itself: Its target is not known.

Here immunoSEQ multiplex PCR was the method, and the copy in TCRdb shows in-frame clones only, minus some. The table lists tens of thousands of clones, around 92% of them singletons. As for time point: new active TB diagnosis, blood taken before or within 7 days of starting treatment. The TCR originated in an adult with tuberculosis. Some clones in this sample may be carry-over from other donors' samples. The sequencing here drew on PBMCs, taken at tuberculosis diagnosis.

CDR3 amino acids: CATPFPSRSYNEQFF. As DNA, the CDR3 is TGTGCCACCCCTTTTCCCTCGCGCTCCTACAATGAGCAGTTCTTC. The chain combines TRBV27 with TRBJ2-1, with D unresolved. CDR1 and CDR2 from the germline V gene are MNHEY and SMNVEV (reference sequence). V was trimmed by 10 bases and J by 0 bases, leaving 16 bases between them. The CDR3 covers 15 residues.